A single T cell receptor beta chain is shown here with its context. The data were taken from a study of blood T cell repertoires in COVID-19. Study-level background: In each case, the material was cDNA or gDNA derived from T cells, B-cell-depleted T cells, or PBMCs.

Trimming removed 5 bases from V and 7 bases from J; junction bases left unmatched: 7. This CDR3 region has 14 residues. Germline V CDR1 and CDR2: PRHDT, FYEKMQ (reference sequence). Original data processing: Cell counts per sample came from amplifying reference gene primers. Data came from immunoSEQ multiplex PCR; TCRdb stores just in-frame clones and leaves some out. V and J calls and clone size come straight from that table; D and trimming were deduced from the DNA. This table has around 250,000 clones, over 80% appearing once. Self-reported history from a screening survey and questionnaire set each donor's cohort.

The chain combines TRBV13 with TRBJ1-4, with TRBD1 identical over 7 bases. This sequence was found in a human donor in a cohort exposed to, infected with or recovered from COVID-19 (not recorded which). The donor label of this sample is uncertain. Sequencing was carried out using PBMCs or T cells enriched from blood (not recorded which). CDR3: CASSLRQGGEKLFF. CDR3 DNA: TGTGCCAGCAGCCTCCGACAGGGTGGTGAAAAACTGTTTTTT. The complete variable domain, with remaining parts taken from reference TRBV13 and TRBJ1-4, reads AAGVIQSPRHLIKEKRETATLKCYPIPRHDTVYWYQQGPGQDPQFLISFYEKMQSDKGSIPDRFSAQQFSDYHSELNMSSLELGDSALYFCASSLRQGGEKLFFGSGTQLSVL.